These T cell receptor beta chains were read from a single sample in a study of blood T cells in healthy people across ages. TCRdb re-analysed the 5' RACE reads in MiXCR, keeping a single row per CDR3 protein. Here the sample spans some 1,800,000 distinct CDR3 sequences, roughly 43% being singletons. The sequenced sample consisted of blood. The receptors come from a human donor in good health. Each CDR3 is given with its conserved first and last residue. A D gene is named only where the DNA matches it firmly. Only part of the rows carry a size: once, few, many, or a class if the clone is expanded.

v_gene	j_gene	len	abundance	d_gene	CDR3aa	CDR3nt
TRBV5-5	TRBJ1-6	15	many	.	CASSQTWTVGSPLHF	TGTGCCAGCAGCCAGACGTGGACAGTTGGTTCACCCCTCCACTTT
TRBV5-4	TRBJ1-1	15	few	.	CASRRSGTKNTEAFF	TGTGCCAGCAGGCGTTCCGGGACGAAGAACACTGAAGCTTTCTTT
TRBV3-1	TRBJ2-1	16	.	TRBD1	CASSQVGTGAFNEQFF	TGTGCCAGCAGCCAAGTGGGGACAGGGGCCTTCAACGAGCAGTTCTTC
TRBV7-9	TRBJ1-2	13	few	.	CASSSRAGNGYTF	TGTGCCAGCAGCTCGAGGGCAGGGAATGGCTACACCTTC
TRBV29-1	TRBJ2-1	14	few	.	CSVSGLQTANEQFF	TGCAGCGTCTCGGGACTCCAGACAGCAAATGAGCAGTTCTTC
TRBV5-1	TRBJ1-1	14	.	TRBD1	CASSSLGTGDEAFF	TGCGCCAGCAGCTCGCTCGGGACAGGAGACGAAGCTTTCTTT
TRBV20-1	TRBJ2-1	16	.	.	CSAEGVSGVRYNEQFF	TGCAGTGCCGAGGGGGTGAGCGGGGTCCGCTACAATGAGCAGTTCTTC
TRBV9	TRBJ2-5	13	.	.	CASSQTFRETQYF	TGTGCCAGCAGCCAGACCTTTCGGGAGACCCAGTACTTC
TRBV7-9	TRBJ1-2	15	.	.	CASSPRLRAMAGYTF	TGTGCCAGCAGCCCCCGGCTGAGGGCGATGGCCGGCTACACCTTC
TRBV7-2	TRBJ2-1	15	.	TRBD1	CASRRPGQGMDEQFF	TGTGCCAGCAGAAGACCGGGACAGGGCATGGATGAGCAGTTCTTC
TRBV11-2	TRBJ2-7	14	few	.	CASSPHAGDYEQYF	TGTGCCAGCAGCCCTCACGCCGGTGACTACGAGCAGTACTTC
TRBV20-1	TRBJ2-5	17	.	TRBD1	CSAAGQGVVVNGETQYF	TGCAGTGCAGCAGGACAGGGGGTAGTGGTAAACGGGGAGACCCAGTACTTC
TRBV28	TRBJ2-1	14	.	.	CATSQQGVTNEQFF	TGTGCCACCAGTCAACAAGGAGTTACCAATGAGCAGTTCTTC
TRBV4-3	TRBJ1-1	15	few	.	CASSQETGTNTEAFF	TGCGCCAGCAGCCAAGAAACAGGGACGAACACTGAAGCTTTCTTT
TRBV29-1	TRBJ2-6	14	many	.	CSVDVSSGANVLTF	TGCAGCGTTGATGTTAGCTCTGGGGCCAACGTCCTGACTTTC
TRBV5-5	TRBJ1-2	16	few	.	CASSPAGDPLHYGYTF	TGTGCCAGCAGCCCGGCGGGAGACCCTCTGCACTATGGCTACACCTTC
TRBV7-7	TRBJ2-5	13	many	.	CASSAVLDGTQYF	TGTGCTAGCAGCGCCGTCCTGGATGGGACCCAGTACTTC
TRBV7-3	TRBJ2-2	14	few	.	CASSWDSGTGELFF	TGTGCCAGCAGCTGGGACTCCGGCACCGGGGAGCTGTTTTTT
TRBV2	TRBJ1-1	13	.	.	CASTDGLNTEAFF	TGTGCCAGCACGGACGGTTTGAACACTGAAGCTTTCTTT
TRBV29-1	TRBJ2-3	14	.	TRBD2	CSVRTSGGADTQYF	TGCAGCGTTCGAACTAGCGGGGGGGCTGATACGCAGTATTTT
TRBV28	TRBJ2-2	16	.	TRBD1	CASSFSDRENTGELFF	TGTGCCAGCAGTTTCTCGGACAGGGAGAACACCGGGGAGCTGTTTTTT
TRBV20-1	TRBJ2-4	18	.	TRBD2	CSARPLAGGLLAKNIQYF	TGCAGTGCTAGGCCCCTAGCGGGGGGGCTTCTAGCCAAAAACATTCAGTACTTC